This TCR beta chain originates from a study of persistence of HIV-infected CD4 T cells (dated by TCRdb to 2020 to 2022). Background on the whole study: The study isolated CMV- and HIV-1 Gag-responding CD4+ T cells from ART-treated individuals to examine antigen-driven clonal expansion of HIV-1-infected cells. In the cross-participant TCR cluster analysis, roughly 8 participants were included for CMV and 6 or 7 participants were included for Gag. The clonality of all cells in each sorted population was measured by TCRbeta sequencing, and the clonality of infected cells was measured by proviral sequencing. The median time the participants had spent on suppressive ART was 8 years. Peripheral blood samples of up to about 200 mL were collected at multiple time points, except for a couple of participants, who underwent leukapheresis at a single time point. Findings and caveats that apply to the study as a whole: Enrichment of degenerate expanded CDR3beta sequences was found in antigen-responding cells, suggesting convergent selection of CD4+ responses to CMV and Gag. Only a small number of individuals took part in the study, and only a limited range of antigens was tested. A correlation was observed between TCR oligoclonality and proviral oligoclonality within the same sorted populations. TCRbeta richness in CMV- and Gag-responding cells was significantly lower than in anti-CD3/anti-CD28-responding cells; CMV-responding cells had higher oligoclonality than CD3/CD28-stimulated and Gag-responding cells. Bulk TCR analyses could not be restricted to the rare CMV-responding cells that actually carried HIV-1 proviruses.

The immunoSEQ hsTCRB assay version 4 in survey mode was used to sequence TCRbeta repertoires from genomic DNA. Genomic DNA was diluted to about 9.9 ng/uL, using up to roughly 1 ug per sample for TCRbeta sequencing. The authors' analysis ran thus. TCRbeta data analysis was done in ImmunoSeq Analyzer 3.0, and diversity was calculated on productive nucleotide rearrangements. Using the Immunarch R package, lower-bound TCR diversity was estimated with the improved Chao index and clonality was estimated with the Gini coefficient. Different nucleotide rearrangements encoding the same CDR3beta amino acid sequence were treated as distinct clonotypes. Differential abundance analysis identified TCRbeta sequences significantly enriched in antigen-responding cells relative to anti-CD3/anti-CD28-activated cells. Using predicted peptide-MHC specificity as the basis, GLIPH2 grouped TCRs into clusters, both for each participant individually and for the merged data sets that combined participants. TCRdb took over this immuneACCESS table, retaining in-frame rearrangements with V and J assigned. Such tables are incomplete; in checked studies, under half of the missing clones stem from an unresolved V gene, and the remainder is unexplained. Clone size and the V and J calls come from that table; the DNA yielded D and trimming. This sample has 25,000 to 35,000 clones in its table, and roughly 75% of those were observed once. Jointly, the top ten make up more than 0.75% of the sample.

Including the terminal cysteine and phenylalanine, the CDR3 comprises 14 residues. Just the 42-base CDR3 DNA is kept, in frame starting at base 1. CDR1 and CDR2 are read off the germline V gene (reference sequence) as MNHEY and SMNVEV. Cut back by 6 bases and 7 bases, the V and J ends lie 18 bases apart. The sample's treatment or condition, from its label and the paper: suppressive antiretroviral therapy. Cells were stimulated with lysates of CMV-infected fibroblasts at roughly 10 ug/mL. Memory CD4+ T cells that did not respond, being CD40L-negative, CD69-negative and CD45RO-high, were sorted as memory populations depleted of antigen-responding cells. HIV-1-infected adults in whom suppressive ART had been started during chronic infection were enrolled as participants. For at least 4 years, the participants' plasma HIV-1 RNA had been undetectable, below 50 copies/mL. To be included, a participant needed positive CMV serology and a CD4+ T cell count above 400 cells/uL. Before stimulation, PBMCs were isolated using density centrifugation and then depleted of CD8+ T cells. Stimulation of CD8-depleted PBMCs was carried out for over 15 hours with anti-CD28/CD49d costimulation, CD40-blocking antibody and enfuvirtide, to prevent new infections. Cells were sorted on a Beckman Coulter MoFlo Legacy or XDP sorter, with propidium iodide excluding dead cells. For samples with more than one million cells, genomic DNA was extracted with the QIAamp DNA Mini Kit, and for all other samples the Quick-DNA Microprep Kit was used.

This clone was seen a few times. The target of this receptor is not known. No much larger clonotype is one base removed from it; base qualities were not supplied. Recombination linked TRBV27 to TRBJ1-2; TRBD1 is perhaps the D gene, given 6 matching bases. The input for sequencing was CD4+ T cells sorted from PBMCs after roughly 17-hour stimulation, taken from a patient who received antiretroviral therapy. What this sample's cell subset or site label stands for: CD40L-CD69- CD45RO-high memory CD4 T cells not responding to CMV lysate. The clonotype comes from an adult woman with HIV who was CMV-seropositive. For the CDR3, the sequence is CASREPGGKVGYTF. The nucleotides are TGTGCCAGCAGGGAGCCGGGGGGCAAGGTTGGCTACACCTTC.